This is a list of T cell receptor beta chains from one sample in a study of T cells in Graves' hyperthyroidism and ophthalmopathy. TCRdb analysed the multiplex PCR reads with MiXCR anew, one entry per CDR3 protein. Of 450,000 to 550,000 distinct CDR3 sequences listed, less than 25% are singletons. Sequencing used blood. These receptors were obtained from a woman in her 30s with Graves' ophthalmopathy. The CDR3 runs from the conserved cysteine through the conserved F or W. The D gene is left open where the match is weak. Clone size is stated in some rows and not others, as once, few, many or a class when expanded.

>TRBV3-1|-|14|TRBJ1-1|many
TGTGCCAGCAGCCCGAGGAGGGGTAACACTGAAGCTTTCTTT
CASSPRRGNTEAFF
>TRBV28|-|17|TRBJ1-2|few
TGTGCCAGCACCGTCCAACCTCCCGGGACACAAGGGGGTGGCTACACCTTC
CASTVQPPGTQGGGYTF
>TRBV7-2|TRBD2|16|TRBJ2-2|few
TGTGCCAGCAGCTTAGCTAGCGGGGGTTACACCGGGGAGCTGTTTTTT
CASSLASGGYTGELFF
>TRBV6-5|TRBD2|15|TRBJ2-7|-
TGTGCCAGCAGTTACAGTCCCGCGGGAGAACGGGAGCAGTACTTC
CASSYSPAGEREQYF
>TRBV25-1|-|13|TRBJ1-2|-
TGTGCCAGCAGTGATCCGGGGACCTATGGCTACACCTTC
CASSDPGTYGYTF
>TRBV30|-|14|TRBJ2-5|many
TGTGCCTGGAGTGTAGAATGGCAGGGTGAGACCCAGTACTTC
CAWSVEWQGETQYF
>TRBV27|-|15|TRBJ2-7|many
TGTGCCAGCAGTTTCGGACCCGGGCCGACCTACGAGCAGTACTTC
CASSFGPGPTYEQYF
>TRBV20-1|-|15|TRBJ1-1|many
TGCAGTGCTAGAGGGGGGAGCCACAGGGACACTGAAGCTTTCTTT
CSARGGSHRDTEAFF
>TRBV28|-|13|TRBJ2-3|many
TGTGCCAGCAGTTTGGGGGGCGTAGATACGCAGTATTTT
CASSLGGVDTQYF
>TRBV6-1|TRBD1|17|TRBJ2-4|few
TGTGCCAGCAGTGAAGAGGGACAGCTAATAGCCAAAAACATTCAGTACTTC
CASSEEGQLIAKNIQYF
>TRBV15|-|14|TRBJ1-2|many
TGTGCCACCAGCAGAGAAGCAGCCTCCTATGGCTACACCTTC
CATSREAASYGYTF
>TRBV4-3|-|15|TRBJ2-7|many
TGCGCCAGCAGCCAAGACAGGGGCAGAGGGTACGAGCAGTACTTC
CASSQDRGRGYEQYF
>TRBV11-2|TRBD2|16|TRBJ2-2|few
TGTGCCAGCAGTCCAGGACTAGCGGGGGCCGGTGGGGAGCTGTTTTTT
CASSPGLAGAGGELFF
>TRBV14|-|14|TRBJ2-7|many
TGTGCCAGCAGCCCAGAGGACAGAGTCTACGAGCAGTACTTC
CASSPEDRVYEQYF
>TRBV6-1|-|15|TRBJ2-7|many
TGTGCCAGCAGTGAAGACAGGCTGAGCTCCTACGAGCAGTACTTC
CASSEDRLSSYEQYF